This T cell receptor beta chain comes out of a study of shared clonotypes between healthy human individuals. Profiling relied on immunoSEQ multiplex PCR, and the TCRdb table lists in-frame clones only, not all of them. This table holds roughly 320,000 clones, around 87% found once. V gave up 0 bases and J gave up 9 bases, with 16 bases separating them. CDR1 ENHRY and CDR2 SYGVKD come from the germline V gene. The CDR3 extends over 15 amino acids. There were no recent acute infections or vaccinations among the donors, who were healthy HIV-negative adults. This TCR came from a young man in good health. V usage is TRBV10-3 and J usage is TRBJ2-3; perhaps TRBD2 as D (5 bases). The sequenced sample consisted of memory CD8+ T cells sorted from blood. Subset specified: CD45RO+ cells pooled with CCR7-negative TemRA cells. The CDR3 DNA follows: TGTGCCATCAGTGAGTCTAGGAGGCGAACAACCACGCAGTATTTT. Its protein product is CAISESRRRTTTQYF.